This TCR beta chain comes out of a study of blood T cell repertoires in COVID-19 (dated by TCRdb to about 2020). For the study in its entirety: Samples covering the acute and convalescent phases of COVID-19 were provided by collaborators in the United States, Italy and Spain. The prospective study material was composed of cDNA or gDNA derived from T cells, B-cell-depleted T cells, or PBMCs. The dataset comprised deeply sampled blood TCRbeta repertoires from subjects exposed to, actively infected with, or recovered from COVID-19. The repertoires were released in a freely available public database meant as a resource for research on the immune response to SARS-CoV-2. Samples were obtained from the ongoing ImmuneRACE study (first 160 participants) and from over a thousand subjects provided by 6 global collaborators. A de-identified subject ID, COVID-19 status, age in years and sex were almost always included in the sample metadata. Where available, HLA class I and class II types were obtained from metadata supplied by the sample provider rather than from assay-based typing.

TCRbeta CDR3 regions were amplified from genomic DNA using the immunoSEQ Assay, a bias-controlled multiplex PCR. The paper's processing steps were these. The number of nucleated cells in each sample was estimated by amplification of reference gene primers within the assay. To quantify the absolute abundance of each unique TCRbeta CDR3 rearrangement, sequence reads were collapsed and filtered. For each sample, productive Simpson clonality was calculated as the square root of Simpson's diversity index over productive rearrangements. Not all clones reach the TCRdb copy of this immuneACCESS table, which keeps in-frame sequences only. Checked studies attribute under half of the gap to unresolved V genes and leave the rest unexplained. V, J and clone size were drawn from that table, and D and trimming were deduced from the DNA. The table for this sample lists 120,000 to 150,000 clones; approximately 84% of them were counted only once. The ten largest clones take up about 3.7% of the sample.

Note on this clone: The antigen it recognizes is unknown. One base away there is no much larger clone; base qualities are not given.

In the prospective study, participants were 18 to 89 years old, resided in about two dozen geographic areas of the United States, and were enrolled through a virtual design. In the prospective study, participants were assigned to cohorts based on the clinical history participants reported in a screening survey and a study questionnaire. Mobile phlebotomists in the prospective study collected whole blood, serum and a nasopharyngeal or oropharyngeal swab from every participant. Over a roughly 2-month period, participants in the prospective study had the option of providing additional blood draws and questionnaires. Before DNA extraction, blood samples from the prospective study were shipped at room temperature or frozen. Summary of the overall study and its limitations: The quantity of clinical and demographic metadata differed by source and by participant and was supplied without curation.

Trimming at the junction amounts to 5 bases on V and 5 bases on J, and the germline ends lie 13 bases apart. The germline V gene encodes CDR1 GTSNPN and CDR2 SVGIG (reference sequence). The CDR3 runs 13 amino acids, cysteine and phenylalanine included. Only CDR3 DNA remains: 39 bases, in frame from the first base. The source material was PBMCs or T cells enriched from blood (not recorded which). This receptor was obtained from a woman in her forties or fifties with acute COVID-19. Recombination joined TRBV30 with TRBJ1-5; possibly the D gene is TRBD1, per 6 matching bases. The CDR3 loop reads CAWGPGGDQPQHF. The DNA sequence is given as TGTGCCTGGGGCCCGGGGGGCGATCAGCCCCAGCATTTT.